This TCR beta chain stems from a study of CD8 T cells in ankylosing spondylitis. This clonotype was found once. What it recognizes is unknown. V lost 4 bases and J lost 6, with 15 bases in between. The CDR3 runs 15 residues. Germline assignment: CDR1 SNHLY and CDR2 FYNNEI. Generation of TCR beta libraries employed quantitative 5'-RACE incorporating molecular barcodes. TCRdb reprocessed the 5' RACE reads with MiXCR, giving one entry per CDR3 protein. The data show approximately 540,000 distinct CDR3 sequences, roughly 13% seen once. Broader study findings: Earlier reports found some motif variants in synovial fluid and blood in reactive arthritis. In ankylosing spondylitis blood, a motif of 7 to 9 highly homologous TCR beta variants appeared characteristic. Disease-linked clones were reportedly significantly enriched in matched ankylosing spondylitis synovial fluid.

V and J are TRBV2 and TRBJ2-2; the D is unclear. The sequence was obtained from a male donor with ankylosing spondylitis. Input material: blood, either unsorted or a sorted T cell fraction (not recorded which). Written as DNA, the CDR3 is TGTGCCAGCAGTGTAAGGCGATCAAACGCCGGGGAGCTGTTTTTT. This sequence encodes CASSVRRSNAGELFF.